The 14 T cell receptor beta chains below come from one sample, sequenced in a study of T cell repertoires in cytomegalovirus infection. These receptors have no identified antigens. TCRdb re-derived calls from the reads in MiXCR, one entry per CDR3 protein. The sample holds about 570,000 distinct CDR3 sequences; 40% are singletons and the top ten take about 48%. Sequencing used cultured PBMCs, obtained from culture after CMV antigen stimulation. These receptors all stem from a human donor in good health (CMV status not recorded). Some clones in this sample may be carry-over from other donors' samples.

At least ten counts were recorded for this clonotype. DNA of the CDR3: TGTGCCAGCAGGCCCACCTCAGCTGGGGCCAACGTCCTGACTTTC. Encoded protein: CASRPTSAGANVLTF. J is TRBJ2-6 and V is TRBV7-2; D call uncertain. The CDR3 covers 15 residues. The germline CDR1 and CDR2 sequences are SGHTA and FQGNSA. V dropped 6 bases and J dropped 2 bases, with 11 bases sitting between them.

CDR3 protein: CASSLRAGSGANVLTF. The CDR3 bases are TGTGCCAGCAGCCTCCGGGCGGGGTCCGGGGCCAACGTCCTGACTTTC. The chain carries TRBV7-6 and TRBJ2-6; TRBD2 is a possible D gene (6 bases). CDR1 is SGHVS and CDR2 is FNYEAQ in the germline V gene. V lost 5 bases and J lost 4, with 15 bases in between. The CDR3 runs 16 residues.

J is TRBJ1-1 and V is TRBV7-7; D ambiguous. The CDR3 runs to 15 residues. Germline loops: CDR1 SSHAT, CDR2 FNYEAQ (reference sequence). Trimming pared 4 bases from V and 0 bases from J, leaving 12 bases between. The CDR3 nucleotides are TGTGCCAGCAGCTCTAACTGGAGGTTGAACACTGAAGCTTTCTTT. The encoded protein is CASSSNWRLNTEAFF. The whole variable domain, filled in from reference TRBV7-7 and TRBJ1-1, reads GAGVSQSPRYKVTKRGQDVTLRCDPISSHATLYWYQQALGQGPEFLTYFNYEAQPDKSGLPSDRFSAERPEGSISTLTIQRTEQRDSAMYRCASSSNWRLNTEAFFGQGTRLTVV.

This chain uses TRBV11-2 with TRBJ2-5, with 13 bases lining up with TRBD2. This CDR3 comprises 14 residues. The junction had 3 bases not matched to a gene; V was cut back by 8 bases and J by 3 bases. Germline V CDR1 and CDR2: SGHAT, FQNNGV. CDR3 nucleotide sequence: TGTGCCAGCCGCGGGACTAGCGGGGAAGAGACCCAGTACTTC. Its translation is CASRGTSGEETQYF.

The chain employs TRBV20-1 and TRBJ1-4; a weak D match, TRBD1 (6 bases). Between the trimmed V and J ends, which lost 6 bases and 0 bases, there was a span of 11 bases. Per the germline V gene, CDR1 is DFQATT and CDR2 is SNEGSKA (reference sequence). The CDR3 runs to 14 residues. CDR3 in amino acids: CSARTVATNEKLFF. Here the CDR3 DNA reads TGCAGTGCCAGGACAGTTGCAACTAATGAAAAACTGTTTTTT.

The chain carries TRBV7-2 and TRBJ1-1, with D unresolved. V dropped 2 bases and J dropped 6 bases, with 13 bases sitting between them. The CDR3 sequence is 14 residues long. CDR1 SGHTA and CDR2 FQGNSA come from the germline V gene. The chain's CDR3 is CASSLPVSAAEAFF. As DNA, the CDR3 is TGTGCCAGCAGCTTACCTGTCTCGGCCGCTGAAGCTTTCTTT.

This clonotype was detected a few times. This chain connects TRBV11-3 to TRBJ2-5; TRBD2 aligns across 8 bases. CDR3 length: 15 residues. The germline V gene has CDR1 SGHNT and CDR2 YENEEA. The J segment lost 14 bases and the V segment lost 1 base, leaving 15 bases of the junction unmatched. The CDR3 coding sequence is TGTGCCAGCAGCTTAGTGTGGAGCGGTAGCGGGGCTCCTTACTTC. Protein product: CASSLVWSGSGAPYF.

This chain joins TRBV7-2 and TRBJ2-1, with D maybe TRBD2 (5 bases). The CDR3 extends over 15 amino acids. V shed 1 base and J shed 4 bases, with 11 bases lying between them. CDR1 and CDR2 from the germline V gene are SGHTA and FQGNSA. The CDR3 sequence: CASSLVVGVYNEQFF. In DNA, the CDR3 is TGTGCCAGCAGCTTAGTTGTCGGGGTATACAATGAGCAGTTCTTC.

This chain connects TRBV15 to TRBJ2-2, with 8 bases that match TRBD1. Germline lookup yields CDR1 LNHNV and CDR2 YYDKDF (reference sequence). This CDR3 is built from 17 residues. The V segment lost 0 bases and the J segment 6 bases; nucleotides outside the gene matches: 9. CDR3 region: CATSRDLDREHPGELFF. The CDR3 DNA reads TGTGCCACCAGCAGAGATCTGGACAGGGAACACCCCGGGGAGCTGTTTTTT. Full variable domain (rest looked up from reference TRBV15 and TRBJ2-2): DAMVIQNPRYQVTQFGKPVTLSCSQTLNHNVMYWYQQKSSQAPKLLFHYYDKDFNNEADTPDNFQSRRPNTSFCFLDIRSPGLGDTAMYLCATSRDLDREHPGELFFGEGSRLTVL.

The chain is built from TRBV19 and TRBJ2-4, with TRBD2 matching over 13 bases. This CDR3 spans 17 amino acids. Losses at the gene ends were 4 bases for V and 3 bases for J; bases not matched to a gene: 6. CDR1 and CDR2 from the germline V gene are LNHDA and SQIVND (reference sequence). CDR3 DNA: TGTGCCAGTAGTACAGGACTAGCGGGAGTAGGCAAAAACATTCAGTACTTC. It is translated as CASSTGLAGVGKNIQYF.

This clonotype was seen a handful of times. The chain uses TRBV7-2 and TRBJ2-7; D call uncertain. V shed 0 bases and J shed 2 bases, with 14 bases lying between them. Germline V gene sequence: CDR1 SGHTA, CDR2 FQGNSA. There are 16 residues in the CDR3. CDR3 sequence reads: CASSLARLDSAYEQYF. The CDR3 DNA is TGTGCCAGCAGCTTAGCGAGACTTGATTCGGCCTACGAGCAGTACTTC.

CDR3 sequence (DNA): TGTGCCAGCAGAATTCAACGGGATAATGAAAAACTGTTTTTT. Its translation: CASRIQRDNEKLFF. The V call is TRBV2, the J call TRBJ1-4; D is ambiguous. V shed 6 bases and J shed 4 bases, with 12 bases lying between them. The length of the CDR3 is 14 residues. The germline CDR1 and CDR2 sequences are SNHLY and FYNNEI.

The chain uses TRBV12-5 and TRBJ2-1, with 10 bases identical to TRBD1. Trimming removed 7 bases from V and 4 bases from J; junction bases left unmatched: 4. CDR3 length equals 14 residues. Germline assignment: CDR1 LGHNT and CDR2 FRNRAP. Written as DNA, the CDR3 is TGTGCTAGTGCCCCGGGACAGGGGTACAATGAGCAGTTCTTC. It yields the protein CASAPGQGYNEQFF.

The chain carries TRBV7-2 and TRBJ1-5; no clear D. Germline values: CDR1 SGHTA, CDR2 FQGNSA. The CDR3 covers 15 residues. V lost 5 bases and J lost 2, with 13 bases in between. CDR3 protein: CASSPWGVGNQPQHF. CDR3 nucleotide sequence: TGTGCCAGCAGCCCGTGGGGAGTTGGCAATCAGCCCCAGCATTTT.